Below, 28 T cell receptor beta chains from the same sample are listed, as sequenced in a study of blood T cell repertoires in COVID-19. Clones were sequenced by immunoSEQ multiplex PCR, and TCRdb holds only the in-frame ones, with some missing. The sample has approximately 120,000 clones, 65% to 90% seen once; the top ten hold 6.6%. Sequencing was performed on peripheral blood. The receptors originated from an elderly man with active or convalescent COVID-19.

This clone was counted many times. V usage is TRBV28 and J usage is TRBJ2-1, with 9 bases aligning to TRBD2. The CDR3 covers 15 residues. The V gene's germline CDR1 is MDHEN and CDR2 SYDVKM. Losses at the gene ends were 6 bases for V and 9 bases for J; bases not matched to a gene: 12. The CDR3 DNA sequence: TGTGCCAGCAGCGATCCGGGACTAGCTTACTTTGAGCAGTTCTTC. It is translated as CASSDPGLAYFEQFF.

V and J are TRBV3-1 (or the pseudogene TRBV3-2) and TRBJ2-1; weak D call: TRBD2 (7 bases). This CDR3 has 14 amino acids. The V end lost 2 bases, the J end lost 9 bases, and 14 bases lay between the germline ends. The V gene's germline CDR1 is LGHDT and CDR2 YNNKEL (reference sequence). CDR3 loop: CASSQSGEGGEQFF. Written as DNA, the CDR3 is TGTGCCAGCAGCCAATCCGGGGAGGGGGGTGAGCAGTTCTTC.

This chain links TRBV18 with TRBJ1-2; 8 bases agree with TRBD1. The V gene's germline CDR1 is KGHSH and CDR2 LQKENI. This CDR3 spans 15 amino acids. The trim removed 2 bases at V and 3 bases at J, leaving 5 bases unmatched. The CDR3 spells CASSPSQGADYGYTF. In nucleotides, the CDR3 is TGTGCCAGCTCACCAAGTCAGGGGGCGGACTATGGCTACACCTTC.

The chain employs TRBV18 and TRBJ2-7, with D unclear. CDR3 length: 13 residues. Germline CDR1 and CDR2: KGHSH and LQKENI. V was trimmed by 0 bases and J by 4 bases, leaving 7 bases between them. The CDR3, as DNA: TGTGCCAGCTCACCACCGGCCGTATACGAGCAGTACTTC. It is translated as CASSPPAVYEQYF.

There are a few counts of this clone. The rearrangement uses TRBV30 and TRBJ1-2; 9 bases agree with TRBD1. Germline-derived CDR1 and CDR2 are GTSNPN and SVGIG (reference sequence). This CDR3 spans 14 amino acids. With 0 bases clipped from V and 8 bases from J, the junction kept 7 bases outside the gene matches. The CDR3 nucleotides are TGTGCCTGGAGTGTAGGACAGGGGCGTTGGGGCTACACCTTC. Amino acids: CAWSVGQGRWGYTF.

The chain combines TRBV4-3 with TRBJ1-6, with a weak D call TRBD1 (5 bases). The germline V and J ends were trimmed by 4 bases and 10 bases, with 20 bases remaining between them. From germline, CDR1 is LGHNA and CDR2 YSLEER. The CDR3 spans 16 residues. Here the CDR3 reads CASSPSPAGDRSPLHF. CDR3 in DNA: TGCGCCAGCAGCCCCTCCCCCGCGGGGGATAGGTCACCCCTCCACTTT.

This chain uses TRBV3-1 (or the pseudogene TRBV3-2) with TRBJ2-1; TRBD2 matches 7 bases. Germline loops: CDR1 LGHDT, CDR2 YNNKEL (reference sequence). After removal of 1 base from V and 2 bases from J, the junction contained 8 bases not matched to a gene. The CDR3 has 17 amino acids. DNA for the CDR3: TGTGCCAGCAGCCAAGGGGGCGGACTAGTAGCCTACAATGAGCAGTTCTTC. This gives the protein CASSQGGGLVAYNEQFF.

This clone has just a few counts. The chain combines TRBV24-1 with TRBJ2-3; tentatively, D is TRBD1 (6 bases). The V end was cut by 2 bases, the J end by 6 bases, with 17 bases between. The CDR3 is 16 residues long. Germline V gene data show CDR1 as KGHDR and CDR2 as SFDVKD. In DNA, the CDR3 is TGTGCCACCAGTGATTATGGAACAGGGAGTGGGGATACGCAGTATTTT. This sequence encodes CATSDYGTGSGDTQYF.

CDR3 amino acids: CASSLRGTGGGYGYTF. CDR3 nucleotide sequence: TGTGCCAGCAGCTTAAGGGGGACAGGGGGCGGGTATGGCTACACCTTC. This rearrangement joins TRBV7-8 to TRBJ1-2; 12 nucleotides match TRBD1. Losses at the gene ends were 2 bases for V and 5 bases for J; bases not matched to a gene: 6. The CDR3 runs 16 residues. The V gene's germline CDR1 is SGHVS and CDR2 FQNEAQ.

The chain recombines TRBV21-1 with TRBJ2-7; the table calls TRBD1, which could not be checked here. TRBV21-1 is described as a pseudogene. The CDR3 length is 14 residues. CDR3 amino acids: CASRPGTESYEQYF. The CDR3 DNA reads TGTGCCAGCAGGCCCGGGACAGAGTCCTACGAGCAGTACTTC.

V is TRBV27 and J is TRBJ2-3; D gene unclear. This CDR3 has 14 amino acids. V lost 5 bases and J 4 bases, leaving 13 bases between the germline ends. Germline V CDR1 and CDR2: MNHEY, SMNVEV (reference sequence). The CDR3 DNA follows: TGTGCCAGCAGTACCCGCCGGAGTGCAGATACGCAGTATTTT. Its translation: CASSTRRSADTQYF.

The rearrangement links TRBV7-2 to TRBJ1-4; the match to TRBD1 covers 8 bases. The CDR3 loop spans 14 amino acids. The germline V gene has CDR1 SGHTA and CDR2 FQGNSA. The V and J ends lost 2 bases and 7 bases, in that order; junction bases with no gene match: 3. This CDR3 is CASSLQGAREKLFF. The CDR3 coding sequence is TGTGCCAGCAGCTTACAGGGGGCCCGTGAAAAACTGTTTTTT.

The chain carries TRBV5-4 and TRBJ2-2; the match to TRBD2 covers 7 bases. Germline-derived CDR1 and CDR2 are SGHNT and YYREEE (reference sequence). This CDR3 is built from 16 residues. The V and J ends lost 4 bases and 2 bases, in that order; junction bases with no gene match: 8. This CDR3 reads CASSPLQRGNTGELFF. In DNA form, the CDR3 reads TGTGCCAGCAGCCCCCTACAGCGGGGAAACACCGGGGAGCTGTTTTTT.

This clone was observed once. V is TRBV5-1 and J is TRBJ1-1; 12 bases line up with TRBD1. V shed 0 bases and J 5 bases; nucleotides not matched to a gene: 17. The germline V gene has CDR1 SGHRS and CDR2 YFSETQ. This CDR3 comprises 20 residues. The CDR3 DNA reads as TGCGCCAGCAGCTTGGGGCGTGGGACAGGGGGCGTTGGCGGGAGGACTGAAGCTTTCTTT. Translated, it gives CASSLGRGTGGVGGRTEAFF.

V is TRBV7-9 and J is TRBJ2-7; 8 nucleotides agree with TRBD1. Germline trimming cut 5 bases from V and 3 bases from J; bases unmatched to any gene: 9. The CDR3 length is 15 residues. Germline values: CDR1 SEHNR, CDR2 FQNEAQ (reference sequence). The CDR3 DNA is TGTGCCAGCAGCCTCACAGGGGGGTTATTCTACGAGCAGTACTTC. Residues: CASSLTGGLFYEQYF. Drawing the rest from reference TRBV7-9 and TRBJ2-7, the complete variable domain is DTGVSQNPRHKITKRGQNVTFRCDPISEHNRLYWYRQTLGQGPEFLTYFQNEAQLEKSRLLSDRFSAERPKGSFSTLEIQRTEQGDSAMYLCASSLTGGLFYEQYFGPGTRLTVT.

This clone has only one observation. The CDR3 nucleotides read TGTGCCTCCACAGGGGGCTATGGCTACACCTTC. Its translation: CASTGGYGYTF. This rearrangement joins TRBV30 to TRBJ1-2, with TRBD1 matching over 8 bases. The CDR3 is 11 amino acids. Germline V gene lookup returns CDR1 GTSNPN and CDR2 SVGIG (reference sequence). The V and J ends lost 7 bases and 4 bases, in that order; junction bases with no gene match: 2.

This clone was seen only a few times. The genes are TRBV5-1 and TRBJ2-1, with D possibly TRBD1 on 5 matching bases. The CDR3 contains 15 residues. With 4 bases removed from V and 0 bases from J, the gap between germline ends came to 11 bases. Germline CDR1 and CDR2: SGHRS and YFSETQ. CDR3 DNA sequence: TGCGCCAGCAGCATCAGGGTCGTCTCCTACAATGAGCAGTTCTTC. It encodes CASSIRVVSYNEQFF. Looking up the rest from reference TRBV5-1 and TRBJ2-1 gives the full variable domain: KAGVTQTPRYLIKTRGQQVTLSCSPISGHRSVSWYQQTPGQGLQFLFEYFSETQRNKGNFPGRFSGRQFSNSRSEMNVSTLELGDSALYLCASSIRVVSYNEQFFGPGTRLTVL.

The rearrangement links TRBV9 to TRBJ1-4; 9 nucleotides match TRBD1. Germline V gene data show CDR1 as SGDLS and CDR2 as YYNGEE. V was pared by 2 bases and J by 4 bases, with 3 bases of the junction left unmatched. This CDR3 comprises 15 residues. The CDR3 loop reads CASSVGTGYNEKLFF. In nucleotides, the CDR3 is TGTGCCAGCAGCGTCGGGACAGGGTATAATGAAAAACTGTTTTTT.

The J gene is TRBJ1-2, the V gene TRBV12-3 or TRBV12-4; 9 bases agree with TRBD1. Germline trimming cut 7 bases from V and 12 bases from J; bases unmatched to any gene: 9. The CDR3 totals 12 residues. CDR3 loop: CASTGTGKRDTF. In DNA, the CDR3 is TGTGCCAGCACCGGGACAGGGAAGAGGGACACCTTC.

J is TRBJ1-1 and V is TRBV28; D possibly corresponds to TRBD1 (5 bases). This CDR3 contains 17 residues. Trimming pared 1 base from V and 0 bases from J, leaving 15 bases between. Germline V gives CDR1 MDHEN, CDR2 SYDVKM. The CDR3 DNA reads TGTGCCAGCAGTTTATACGCGACAGATTTCATGAACACTGAAGCTTTCTTT. Residues: CASSLYATDFMNTEAFF.

The J gene is TRBJ2-5, the V gene TRBV2; unclear D gene. The CDR3 runs 13 residues. V lost 7 bases, J lost 2 bases, and 11 bases lay in between. Germline V gene sequence: CDR1 SNHLY, CDR2 FYNNEI. CDR3 sequence (DNA): TGTGCCAGCACCGTTCTCGGGCAAGAGACCCAGTACTTC. This codes for CASTVLGQETQYF.

The genes are TRBV28 and TRBJ2-1, with 8 bases matching TRBD2. The V and J ends lost 4 bases and 6 bases, in that order; junction bases with no gene match: 11. The CDR3 contains 16 residues. The germline CDR1 and CDR2 sequences are MDHEN and SYDVKM. The CDR3 region has the DNA TGTGCCAGCAGTTCCCCAAGCGGGGGCCCTCTCAATGAGCAGTTCTTC. Translating it yields CASSSPSGGPLNEQFF. Combining the CDR3 with reference TRBV28 and TRBJ2-1 gives the whole variable domain DVKVTQSSRYLVKRTGEKVFLECVQDMDHENMFWYRQDPGLGLRLIYFSYDVKMKEKGDIPEGYSVSREKKERFSLILESASTNQTSMYLCASSSPSGGPLNEQFFGPGTRLTVL.

The gene calls are TRBV6-2 or TRBV6-3 and TRBJ1-2; 8 bases agree with TRBD1. Germline lookup yields CDR1 MNHEY and CDR2 SVGEGT. There are 13 residues in the CDR3. V lost 4 bases to trimming and J lost 4 bases; unmatched junction nucleotides: 2. CDR3 nucleotide sequence: TGTGCCAGCAGTTTTACAGGGGGCTATGGCTACACCTTC. Its protein is CASSFTGGYGYTF.

The rearrangement uses TRBV3-1 (or the pseudogene TRBV3-2) and TRBJ2-7, with 7 nucleotides matching TRBD2. After removal of 1 base from V and 4 bases from J, the junction contained 7 bases not matched to a gene. Germline CDR1 LGHDT, CDR2 YNNKEL (reference sequence). This CDR3 region has 15 residues. CDR3: CASSQVAGVGYEQYF. The CDR3 nucleotides read TGTGCCAGCAGCCAAGTTGCGGGAGTGGGTTACGAGCAGTACTTC.

This clone appeared a few times. The chain has TRBV30 and TRBJ1-3; possibly TRBD1 for D (5 bases). The V gene's germline CDR1 is GTSNPN and CDR2 SVGIG (reference sequence). The CDR3 loop spans 15 amino acids. V lost 0 bases and J 0 bases, leaving 9 bases between the germline ends. The CDR3, as DNA: TGTGCCTGGAGTGTAGCAGGGTACTCTGGAAACACCATATATTTT. Translating gives CAWSVAGYSGNTIYF.

The chain employs TRBV18 and TRBJ2-1, with a tentative D call TRBD2 (5 bases). Trimming stripped 3 bases from V and 5 bases from J, with 17 bases between. The CDR3 consists of 16 residues. Per the germline V gene, CDR1 is KGHSH and CDR2 is LQKENI. DNA of the CDR3: TGTGCCAGCTCACCCGCGGGCACCGCCTATGACAATGAGCAGTTCTTC. It translates to CASSPAGTAYDNEQFF.

This chain uses TRBV5-6 with TRBJ2-6, with D perhaps matching TRBD1 (5 bases). The CDR3 length is 14 residues. The V gene lost 6 bases and the J gene lost 1 base, with 8 bases spanning the gap. Germline V gene lookup returns CDR1 SGHDT and CDR2 YYEEEE. The CDR3 coding sequence is TGTGCCAGCAAACAGGTGTCTGGGGCCAACGTCCTGACTTTC. Its protein is CASKQVSGANVLTF.

The gene calls are TRBV28 and TRBJ2-4; D perhaps matches TRBD2 (7 bases). Trimming shortened V by 7 bases and J by 8 bases, and 15 bases separated the two germline ends. CDR1 and CDR2 from the germline V gene are MDHEN and SYDVKM. The CDR3 consists of 13 residues. CDR3 coding DNA: TGTGCCAGCACCTGGGGGGGCGGGTACATTCAGTACTTC. Translated: CASTWGGGYIQYF.